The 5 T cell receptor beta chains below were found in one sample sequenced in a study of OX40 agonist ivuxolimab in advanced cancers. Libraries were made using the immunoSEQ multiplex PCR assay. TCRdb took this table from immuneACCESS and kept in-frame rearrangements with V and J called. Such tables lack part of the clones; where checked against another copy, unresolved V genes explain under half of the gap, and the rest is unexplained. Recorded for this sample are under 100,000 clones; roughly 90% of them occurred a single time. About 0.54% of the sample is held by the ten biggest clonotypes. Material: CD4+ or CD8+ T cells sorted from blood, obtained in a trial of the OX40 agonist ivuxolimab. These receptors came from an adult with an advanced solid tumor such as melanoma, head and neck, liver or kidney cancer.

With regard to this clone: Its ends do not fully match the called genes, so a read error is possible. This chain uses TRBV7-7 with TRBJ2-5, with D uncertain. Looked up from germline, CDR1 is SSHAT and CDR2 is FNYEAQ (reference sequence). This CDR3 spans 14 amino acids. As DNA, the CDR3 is TGTGCTAGCAGCTTAGTGGGAAAACAAGAGACCCAGTACTTC. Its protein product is CASSLVGKQETQYF.

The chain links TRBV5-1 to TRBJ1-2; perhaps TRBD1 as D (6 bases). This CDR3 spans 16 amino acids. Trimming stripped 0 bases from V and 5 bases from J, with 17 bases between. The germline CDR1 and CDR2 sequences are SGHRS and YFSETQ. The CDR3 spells CASSLEAQGSGYGYTF. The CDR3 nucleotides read TGCGCCAGCAGCTTGGAGGCACAGGGATCAGGGTATGGCTACACCTTC.

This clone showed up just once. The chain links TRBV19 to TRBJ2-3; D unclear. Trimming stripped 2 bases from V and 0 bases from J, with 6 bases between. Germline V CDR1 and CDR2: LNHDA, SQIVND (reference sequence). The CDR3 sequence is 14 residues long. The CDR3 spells CASSIMTSTDTQYF. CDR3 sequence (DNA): TGTGCCAGTAGTATAATGACGAGCACAGATACGCAGTATTTT. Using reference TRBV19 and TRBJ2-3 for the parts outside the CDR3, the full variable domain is DGGITQSPKYLFRKEGQNVTLSCEQNLNHDAMYWYRQDPGQGLRLIYYSQIVNDFQKGDIAEGYSVSREKKESFPLTVTSAQKNPTAFYLCASSIMTSTDTQYFGPGTRLTVL.

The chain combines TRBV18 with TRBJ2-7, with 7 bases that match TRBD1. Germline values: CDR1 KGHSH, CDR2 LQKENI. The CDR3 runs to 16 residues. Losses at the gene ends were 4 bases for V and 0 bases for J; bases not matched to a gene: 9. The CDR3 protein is CASSQSRDSSSYEQYF. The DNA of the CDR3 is TGTGCCAGCTCACAGTCCCGGGACAGTAGCTCCTACGAGCAGTACTTC.

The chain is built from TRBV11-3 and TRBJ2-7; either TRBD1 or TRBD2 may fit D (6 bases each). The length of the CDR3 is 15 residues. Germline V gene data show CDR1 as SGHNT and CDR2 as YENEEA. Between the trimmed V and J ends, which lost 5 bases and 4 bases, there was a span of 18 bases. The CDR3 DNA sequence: TGTGCCAGCAGCCCAATTGGGGGGCTGGGTTACGAGCAGTACTTC. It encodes CASSPIGGLGYEQYF.